A single sample is the source of the 2 T cell receptor beta chains below, sequenced in a study of blood T cells in healthy people across ages. The authors ran a second PCR of 7 to 11 cycles using a sample-barcoded 5' primer and a J-beta primer mix. TCRdb reanalysed the 5' RACE reads using MiXCR and keeps one entry per CDR3 protein. The sample lists 1.5 million or so distinct CDR3 sequences, approximately 39% seen once, with less than 5% in the top ten. Sequences were obtained from blood. The receptors here all came from a woman aged 18-29 years in good health.

This sequence joins TRBV11-2 and TRBJ1-2, with a weak D call TRBD1 (5 bases). The V gene lost 6 bases and the J gene lost 5 bases, with 13 bases spanning the gap. The length of the CDR3 is 13 residues. CDR1 and CDR2 (germline): SGHAT, FQNNGV. CDR3 DNA: TGTGCCAGCAGTTTCCGGGGGATGTATGGCTACACCTTC. Translation: CASSFRGMYGYTF.

V gene TRBV5-1 combines with J gene TRBJ2-7; 8 nucleotides align to TRBD1. The end of the DNA is better explained by TRBJ2-5, so the J call may be wrong. The CDR3 consists of 14 residues. Germline CDR1 SGHRS, CDR2 YFSETQ. CDR3 nucleotide sequence: TGCGCCAGTCGGACAGGGTCAGGTCGGGAGACCCAGTACTTC. Translated, it gives CASRTGSGRETQYF.